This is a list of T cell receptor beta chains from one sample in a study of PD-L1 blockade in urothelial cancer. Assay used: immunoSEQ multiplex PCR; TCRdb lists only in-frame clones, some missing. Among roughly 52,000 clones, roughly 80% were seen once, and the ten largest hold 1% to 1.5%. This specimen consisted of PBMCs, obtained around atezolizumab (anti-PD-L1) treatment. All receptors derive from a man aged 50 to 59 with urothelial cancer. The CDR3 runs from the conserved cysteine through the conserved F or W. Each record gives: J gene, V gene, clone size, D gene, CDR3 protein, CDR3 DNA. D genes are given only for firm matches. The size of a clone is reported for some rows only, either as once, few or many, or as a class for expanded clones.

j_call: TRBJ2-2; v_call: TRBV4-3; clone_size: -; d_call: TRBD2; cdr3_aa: CASSQDTGTSSGELFF; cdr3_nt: TGCGCCAGCAGCCAAGATACCGGGACTAGTTCAGGGGAGCTGTTTTTT
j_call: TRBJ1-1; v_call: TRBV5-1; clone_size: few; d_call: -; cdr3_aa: CASSTGQPEAFF; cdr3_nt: TGCGCCAGCAGCACAGGACAGCCTGAAGCTTTCTTT
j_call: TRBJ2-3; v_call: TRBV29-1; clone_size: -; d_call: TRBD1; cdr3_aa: CSVGQGADTQYF; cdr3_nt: TGCAGCGTGGGACAGGGGGCAGATACGCAGTATTTT
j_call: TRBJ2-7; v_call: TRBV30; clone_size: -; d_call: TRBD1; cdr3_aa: CAFQTSDRVHEQYF; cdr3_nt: TGTGCCTTTCAAACCTCGGACAGGGTGCACGAGCAGTACTTC
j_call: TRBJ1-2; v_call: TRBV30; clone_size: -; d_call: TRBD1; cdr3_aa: CAWEGQANYGYTF; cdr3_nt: TGTGCCTGGGAAGGACAGGCGAACTATGGCTACACCTTC
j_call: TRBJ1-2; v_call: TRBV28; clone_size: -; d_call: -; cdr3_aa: CASSLVEPNYGYTF; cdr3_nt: TGTGCCAGCAGTTTAGTGGAGCCGAACTATGGCTACACCTTC
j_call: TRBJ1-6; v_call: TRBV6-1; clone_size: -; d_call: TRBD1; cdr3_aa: CASRGGQGANSPLHF; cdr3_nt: TGTGCCAGCAGGGGGGGACAGGGTGCCAATTCACCCCTCCACTTT
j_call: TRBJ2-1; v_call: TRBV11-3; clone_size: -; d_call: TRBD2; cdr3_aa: CASSLDSLRGLAENEQFF; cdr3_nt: TGTGCCAGCAGCTTAGATTCCCTTAGGGGACTAGCGGAGAATGAGCAGTTCTTC
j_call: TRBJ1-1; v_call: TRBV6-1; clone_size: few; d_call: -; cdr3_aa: CASSTYMTANTEAFF; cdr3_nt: TGTGCCAGCAGTACCTATATGACAGCGAACACTGAAGCTTTCTTT
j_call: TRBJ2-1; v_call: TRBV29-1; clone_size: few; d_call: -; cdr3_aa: CSFLFAVEQFF; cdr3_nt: TGCAGCTTCTTGTTCGCAGTCGAGCAGTTCTTC
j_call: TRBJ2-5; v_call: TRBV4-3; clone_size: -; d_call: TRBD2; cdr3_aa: CASSQDTGGEETQYF; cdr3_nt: TGCGCCAGCAGCCAAGATACGGGAGGCGAAGAGACCCAGTACTTC
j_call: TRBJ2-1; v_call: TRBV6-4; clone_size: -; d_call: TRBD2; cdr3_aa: CASSAEGLAVYNEQFF; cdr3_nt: TGTGCCAGCAGTGCTGAGGGACTAGCGGTATACAATGAGCAGTTCTTC
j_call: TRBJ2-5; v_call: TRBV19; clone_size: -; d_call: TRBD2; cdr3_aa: CASRTLAGIDQETQYF; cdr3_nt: TGTGCCAGTAGAACCCTAGCGGGAATTGATCAAGAGACCCAGTACTTC
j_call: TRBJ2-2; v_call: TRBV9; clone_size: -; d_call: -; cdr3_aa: CASSVLAVANTGELFF; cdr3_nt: TGTGCCAGCAGCGTATTGGCTGTCGCGAACACCGGGGAGCTGTTTTTT
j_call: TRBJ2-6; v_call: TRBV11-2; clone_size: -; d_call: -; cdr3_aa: CASSLWANVLTF; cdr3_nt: TGTGCCAGCAGCCTCTGGGCCAACGTCCTGACTTTC
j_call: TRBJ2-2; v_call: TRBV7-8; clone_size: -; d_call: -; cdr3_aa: CASSSHTGWTGELFF; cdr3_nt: TGTGCCAGCAGCTCACATACAGGGTGGACCGGGGAGCTGTTTTTT
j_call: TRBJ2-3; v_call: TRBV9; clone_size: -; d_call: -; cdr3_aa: CASSEREGRSTDTQYF; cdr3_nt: TGTGCCAGCAGCGAACGGGAAGGGAGAAGCACAGATACGCAGTATTTT
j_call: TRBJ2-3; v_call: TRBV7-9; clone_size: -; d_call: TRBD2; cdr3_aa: CASAGGPTDTQYF; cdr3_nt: TGTGCCAGCGCGGGAGGGCCCACAGATACGCAGTATTTT